The 27 T cell receptor beta chains below were found in one sample sequenced in a study of spatial heterogeneity in lung cancer. Regarding the study as a whole: Mutation tallies in tumors tracked expanded intratumoral alpha and beta TCR counts.

Their specific antigens are unknown. In TCRdb, the 5' RACE reads were re-called with MiXCR into one record per CDR3 protein. The data contain about 10,000 distinct CDR3 sequences, approximately 50% of them singletons. Described time point: sample taken at primary tumor resection. The input for sequencing was lung tumor tissue, taken at surgery. Source of these receptors: a female donor with early-stage non-small cell lung cancer.

As regards this clonotype: This beta chain is an unintended read in a library built for alpha chains; its size means little. V is TRBV7-2 and J is TRBJ2-3; possibly TRBD2 for D (6 bases). The CDR3 extends over 12 amino acids. CDR1 is SGHTA, CDR2 FQGNSA, per germline. V was trimmed by 5 bases and J by 7 bases, leaving 10 bases between them. Written as DNA, the CDR3 is TGTGCCAGCAGCCTAGGAGGGTATACGCAGTATTTT. Its translation: CASSLGGYTQYF.

Of note for this clonotype: This beta chain is an off-target read within a library intended for alpha chains, so its frequency means little. CDR3 DNA sequence: TGTGCCAGCAGCTTAGGCGTTTTGAACACCGGGGAGCTGTTTTTT. Translation: CASSLGVLNTGELFF. The gene calls are TRBV7-3 and TRBJ2-2; D is uncertain. This CDR3 has 15 amino acids. Between the trimmed V and J ends, which lost 2 bases and 1 base, there was a span of 8 bases. Germline CDR1 reads SGHTA; CDR2 reads FQGTGA. Together with reference TRBV7-3 and TRBJ2-2, the CDR3 gives the full variable domain: GAGVSQTPSNKVTEKGKYVELRCDPISGHTALYWYRQSLGQGPEFLIYFQGTGAADDSGLPNDRFFAVRPEGSVSTLKIQRTERGDSAVYLCASSLGVLNTGELFFGEGSRLTVL.

Remarks on this clonotype: The library was built for alpha chains, so this beta chain is an off-target read and its size means little. The genes are TRBV5-8 and TRBJ2-7, with D unclear. Trimming cost V 1 base and J 4 bases, with 18 bases left between them. Looked up from germline, CDR1 is SGHTS and CDR2 is YDEGEE. The CDR3 has 16 amino acids. The CDR3 DNA reads TGTGCCAGCAGCTTGCCGGATCAGCTGGGCGCTTACGAGCAGTACTTC. Protein: CASSLPDQLGAYEQYF. Full variable domain (outside the CDR3, taken from reference TRBV5-8 and TRBJ2-7): EAGVTQSPTHLIKTRGQQATLRCSPISGHTSVYWYQQALGLGLQFLLWYDEGEERNRGNFPPRFSGRQFPNYSSELNVNALELEDSALYLCASSLPDQLGAYEQYFGPGTRLTVT.

With regard to this clonotype: As an off-target read in a library built for alpha chains, this beta chain has a frequency of little significance. This chain links TRBV7-3 with TRBJ2-1; 10 positions match TRBD1. With V trimmed by 2 bases and J by 0 bases, 7 bases remained unmatched. The length of the CDR3 is 18 residues. Germline CDR1 is SGHTA and CDR2 is FQGTGA. CDR3 loop: CASSLRTGGLSSYNEQFF. The CDR3 DNA is TGTGCCAGCAGCTTACGGACAGGGGGATTAAGCTCCTACAATGAGCAGTTCTTC. The full variable domain, with the rest looked up from reference TRBV7-3 and TRBJ2-1, is GAGVSQTPSNKVTEKGKYVELRCDPISGHTALYWYRQSLGQGPEFLIYFQGTGAADDSGLPNDRFFAVRPEGSVSTLKIQRTERGDSAVYLCASSLRTGGLSSYNEQFFGPGTRLTVL.

Remarks on this clonotype: Because this beta chain is a stray read in a library intended to capture alpha chains, its abundance should not be given much weight. The rearrangement uses TRBV19 and TRBJ2-3; D remains unclear. Germline V gene lookup returns CDR1 LNHDA and CDR2 SQIVND (reference sequence). The length of the CDR3 is 15 residues. Trimming took off 0 bases at V and 7 bases at J, with 14 bases between the two ends. CDR3 region: CASSIDRVERNTQYF. CDR3 nucleotides: TGTGCCAGTAGTATAGATCGGGTTGAGAGAAATACGCAGTATTTT.

This clonotype was seen only a few times. The library was designed around alpha chains, so this beta chain is a stray read whose abundance carries little weight. The CDR3 DNA follows: TGTGCCAGCAGAACAGGGGGAAAGGCCTTGAAACAGCCCCAGCATTTT. Protein product: CASRTGGKALKQPQHF. The chain uses TRBV6-2 or TRBV6-3 and TRBJ1-5; 8 nucleotides match TRBD1. The CDR3 extends over 16 amino acids. V lost 6 bases to trimming and J lost 7 bases; unmatched junction nucleotides: 14. Germline V CDR1 and CDR2: MNHEY, SVGEGT.

This clonotype was seen only a few times. This beta chain appears as a stray read in a library generated for alpha chains; its size is not informative. The chain carries TRBV28 and TRBJ2-3; D may correspond to TRBD1 or TRBD2 (5 bases each). The CDR3 extends over 14 amino acids. The germline CDR1 and CDR2 sequences are MDHEN and SYDVKM. V lost 5 bases and J lost 6, with 15 bases in between. CDR3 nucleotide sequence: TGTGCCAGCAGTGGGACCAATGACGGGGATACGCAGTATTTT. This gives the protein CASSGTNDGDTQYF. Full variable domain (outside the CDR3, taken from reference TRBV28 and TRBJ2-3): DVKVTQSSRYLVKRTGEKVFLECVQDMDHENMFWYRQDPGLGLRLIYFSYDVKMKEKGDIPEGYSVSREKKERFSLILESASTNQTSMYLCASSGTNDGDTQYFGPGTRLTVL.

About this clonotype itself: The library was designed around alpha chains, so this beta chain is a stray read whose abundance carries little weight. This sequence joins TRBV19 and TRBJ2-2; 9 nucleotides align to TRBD2. Germline-derived CDR1 and CDR2 are LNHDA and SQIVND (reference sequence). CDR3 size: 16 residues. The J segment lost 3 bases and the V segment lost 4 bases, leaving 6 bases of the junction unmatched. CDR3 protein: CASSNLAGGYTGELFF. The CDR3 bases are TGTGCCAGTAGTAACCTTGCGGGGGGGTACACCGGGGAGCTGTTTTTT.

Concerning this clonotype itself: This beta chain is off target for a library built for alpha chains, so its abundance means little. This chain links TRBV7-2 with TRBJ2-7; 7 bases are shared with TRBD2. The ends lost 7 bases at V and 6 bases at J; junction bases unmatched: 12. The CDR3 spans 14 residues. CDR1 SGHTA and CDR2 FQGNSA come from the germline V gene. The CDR3 DNA follows: TGTGCCAGCACCCCACGCCACGGGAGGTTCGAGCAGTACTTC. Translation: CASTPRHGRFEQYF.

In its sample, this clonotype is medium-sized. A library prepared for alpha chains yielded this beta chain as an off-target read; its size is of little meaning. V is TRBV7-3 and J is TRBJ2-6; D ambiguous. The ends were cut back, 6 bases at V and 0 bases at J, with 12 bases in the middle. Germline V gene lookup returns CDR1 SGHTA and CDR2 FQGTGA. The CDR3 length is 16 residues. The DNA for the CDR3 is TGTGCCAGCAGGGGTGCAACGAGCTCTGGGGCCAACGTCCTGACTTTC. Its protein product is CASRGATSSGANVLTF.

About this clonotype itself: This beta chain is an off-target read within a library intended for alpha chains, so its frequency means little. The genes are TRBV19 and TRBJ1-5, with D uncertain. The germline V gene has CDR1 LNHDA and CDR2 SQIVND (reference sequence). The CDR3 spans 14 residues. The V and J ends lost 7 bases and 0 bases respectively, with 10 bases between them. In DNA form, the CDR3 reads TGTGCCAGTACAGGAGGTATTAGCAATCAGCCCCAGCATTTT. It is translated as CASTGGISNQPQHF.

In the case of this clonotype: This beta chain is an off-target read within a library intended for alpha chains, so its frequency means little. This rearrangement joins TRBV7-2 to TRBJ2-5, with no clear D. This CDR3 comprises 14 residues. The V gene's germline CDR1 is SGHTA and CDR2 FQGNSA. Trimming cost V 5 bases and J 5 bases, with 15 bases left between them. CDR3 DNA: TGTGCCAGCAGCCCTCCCCCCGGCTTGGAGACCCAGTACTTC. It yields the protein CASSPPPGLETQYF.

Remarks on this clonotype: In a library made to pick up alpha chains, this beta chain is a stray read with a size that means little. V and J are TRBV21-1 and TRBJ2-3; TRBD1 was called by the table and not checked on the DNA. TRBV21-1 is labeled a pseudogene. The CDR3 spans 13 residues. CDR3 nucleotides: TGTGCCAGAGGACAGGGGAACACAGATACGCAGTATTTT. This sequence encodes CARGQGNTDTQYF.

This clonotype appeared a few times. Little can be read into the size of this beta chain, an off-target read in a library designed for alpha chains. The chain couples TRBV6-5 to TRBJ1-1; D is unclear. V was clipped by 0 bases and J by 4 bases, with 6 bases between them. This CDR3 spans 13 amino acids. Germline assignment: CDR1 MNHEY and CDR2 SVGAGI. CDR3 protein: CASSYSWTTEAFF. In DNA form, the CDR3 reads TGTGCCAGCAGTTACTCCTGGACCACTGAAGCTTTCTTT.

Notes on this clonotype: Little can be read into the size of this beta chain, an off-target read in a library designed for alpha chains. This sequence joins TRBV6-5 and TRBJ1-2; D ambiguous. V was trimmed by 8 bases and J by 8 bases, leaving 18 bases between them. Per germline, CDR1 MNHEY and CDR2 SVGAGI. This CDR3 spans 13 amino acids. CDR3 in DNA: TGTGCCAGCTTCACGACGGCCCTCGGGGGCTACACCTTC. It encodes CASFTTALGGYTF.

This clonotype was counted only a few times. Found in a library prepared for alpha chains, this beta chain is an off-target read, and its abundance has little meaning. The V call is TRBV27, the J call TRBJ1-6; tentative D call: TRBD1 (5 bases). Germline V CDR1 and CDR2: MNHEY, SMNVEV (reference sequence). With 7 bases removed from V and 10 bases from J, the gap between germline ends came to 20 bases. This CDR3 has 15 residues. CDR3 in amino acids: CASTRGTGVGSPLHF. The CDR3 coding sequence is TGTGCCAGCACTCGAGGGACGGGGGTCGGCTCACCCCTCCACTTT.

Worth noting for this clonotype: As an off-target read in a library built for alpha chains, this beta chain has a frequency of little significance. The chain links TRBV6-5 to TRBJ2-7; the D call may be TRBD1 or TRBD2 (5 bases each). This CDR3 contains 14 residues. The germline CDR1 and CDR2 sequences are MNHEY and SVGAGI. V lost 3 bases and J lost 2, with 11 bases in between. CDR3 bases: TGTGCCAGCAGTTATGGGACGGCGACCTACGAGCAGTACTTC. Amino acid sequence: CASSYGTATYEQYF.

For this clonotype: This beta chain is off target for a library built for alpha chains, so its abundance means little. The chain has TRBV5-1 and TRBJ2-7; D not certain. This CDR3 comprises 14 residues. Trimming cost V 0 bases and J 1 base, with 8 bases left between them. CDR1 is SGHRS and CDR2 is YFSETQ in the germline V gene. The chain's CDR3 is CASSLEDGSYEQYF. The CDR3, as DNA: TGCGCCAGCAGCTTGGAGGACGGATCCTACGAGCAGTACTTC. Drawing the rest from reference TRBV5-1 and TRBJ2-7, the complete variable domain is KAGVTQTPRYLIKTRGQQVTLSCSPISGHRSVSWYQQTPGQGLQFLFEYFSETQRNKGNFPGRFSGRQFSNSRSEMNVSTLELGDSALYLCASSLEDGSYEQYFGPGTRLTVT.

In regard to this clonotype: Found in a library prepared for alpha chains, this beta chain is an off-target read, and its abundance has little meaning. This chain uses TRBV20-1 with TRBJ2-5; no clear D gene. Germline assignment: CDR1 DFQATT and CDR2 SNEGSKA (reference sequence). Trimming took 0 bases from V and 9 from J, leaving 8 bases between them. The CDR3 has 11 residues. CDR3 in DNA: TGCAGTGCTAGAGATGGACGGGCCCAGTACTTC. Amino acids: CSARDGRAQYF.

Points on this clonotype: This beta chain is a stray sequence in a library constructed for alpha chains; its clone size is not meaningful. V usage is TRBV12-3 or TRBV12-4 and J usage is TRBJ2-7; D ambiguous. V was trimmed by 3 bases and J by 3 bases, leaving 6 bases between them. The CDR3 is 12 residues long. In DNA form, the CDR3 reads TGTGCCAGCAGTTTTTTCCGCTACGAGCAGTACTTC. This encodes CASSFFRYEQYF.

Turning to this clonotype: Little can be read into the size of this beta chain, an off-target read in a library designed for alpha chains. The CDR3 bases are TGTGCCAGCAGCTTACGTTTAGGACGTGGAAACACCATATATTTT. It yields the protein CASSLRLGRGNTIYF. The chain couples TRBV11-3 to TRBJ1-3; D unclear. CDR1 is SGHNT and CDR2 is YENEEA in the germline V gene. The germline V and J ends were trimmed by 2 bases and 3 bases, with 11 bases remaining between them. The CDR3 sequence is 15 residues long. Together with reference TRBV11-3 and TRBJ1-3, the CDR3 gives the full variable domain: EAGVVQSPRYKIIEKKQPVAFWCNPISGHNTLYWYLQNLGQGPELLIRYENEEAVDDSQLPKDRFSAERLKGVDSTLKIQPAELGDSAVYLCASSLRLGRGNTIYFGEGSWLTVV.

This clonotype has only a few counts. Because the library targeted alpha chains, this beta chain is an off-target read whose size means little. V usage is TRBV28 and J usage is TRBJ2-7, with a weak D call TRBD1 (6 bases). CDR1 and CDR2 from the germline V gene are MDHEN and SYDVKM. The V end lost 6 bases, the J end lost 1 base, and 19 bases lay between the germline ends. This CDR3 region has 16 residues. This CDR3 is CASSLWGKDSSYEQYF. The CDR3 DNA sequence: TGTGCCAGCAGCCTTTGGGGGAAGGACAGTTCCTACGAGCAGTACTTC.

A word on this clonotype: This beta chain is a stray read from a library made for alpha chains; its abundance is not meaningful. V gene TRBV9 combines with J gene TRBJ2-5; no clear D. Germline V gene lookup returns CDR1 SGDLS and CDR2 YYNGEE. The CDR3 length is 11 residues. Trimming took 2 bases from V and 2 from J, leaving 1 base between them. The CDR3 sequence is CASSVQETQYF. The CDR3 DNA sequence: TGTGCCAGCAGCGTTCAAGAGACCCAGTACTTC.

About this clonotype: Since it is a stray read in a library aimed at alpha chains, this beta chain has a size that is not meaningful. V gene TRBV7-3 combines with J gene TRBJ1-2; weak D call: TRBD1 (6 bases). Germline loops: CDR1 SGHTA, CDR2 FQGTGA. The CDR3 has 16 residues. V was trimmed by 7 bases and J by 4 bases, leaving 22 bases between them. CDR3 amino acids: CASNPRSQTGGYGYTF. The CDR3 DNA reads as TGTGCCAGCAATCCGCGCTCGCAGACAGGAGGCTATGGCTACACCTTC.

This clonotype was seen a single time. As an off-target read in a library built for alpha chains, this beta chain has a frequency of little significance. The chain joins TRBV20-1 to TRBJ1-2; D ambiguous. The V end was cut by 3 bases, the J end by 2 bases, with 7 bases between. The CDR3 runs 12 residues. Germline CDR1 is DFQATT and CDR2 is SNEGSKA (reference sequence). This CDR3 reads CSARSWNYGYTF. DNA of the CDR3: TGCAGTGCTAGGTCTTGGAACTATGGCTACACCTTC.

The sample holds a few counts of this clonotype. This beta chain was picked up by a library intended for alpha chains and is off target, so its count carries little meaning. The V call is TRBV4-1, the J call TRBJ1-1; 10 bases align to TRBD1. This CDR3 is 13 amino acids long. Germline values: CDR1 MGHRA, CDR2 YSYEKL. CDR3 residues: CSVGQGGNTEAFF. The CDR3 DNA is TGCAGCGTTGGACAGGGGGGGAACACTGAAGCTTTCTTT.

To note about this clonotype: Being off target in a library aimed at alpha chains, this beta chain has a size of little meaning. The chain combines TRBV28 with TRBJ2-3; no clear D. Germline V gives CDR1 MDHEN, CDR2 SYDVKM. The CDR3 contains 13 residues. The V and J ends lost 5 bases and 7 bases respectively, with 13 bases between them. CDR3 residues: CASSLYGIYTQYF. Written as DNA, the CDR3 is TGTGCCAGCAGTCTTTATGGTATCTATACGCAGTATTTT. Based on the CDR3 plus reference TRBV28 and TRBJ2-3, the full variable domain is DVKVTQSSRYLVKRTGEKVFLECVQDMDHENMFWYRQDPGLGLRLIYFSYDVKMKEKGDIPEGYSVSREKKERFSLILESASTNQTSMYLCASSLYGIYTQYFGPGTRLTVL.